This TCR beta chain was identified in a study of T cell responses to AZD1222 COVID-19 vaccine. The study's findings and limits: White British ancestry dominated among donors, who included more females, and clonal diversity was possibly underestimated. Rises in breadth and depth of Spike-specific TCRs came after two AZD1222 doses.

Points on this clone: Its specificity is not known.

This CDR3 contains 15 residues. In germline, CDR1 is MNHEY, CDR2 SMNVEV (reference sequence). V was shortened by 4 bases and J by 0 bases, with 10 bases between the two germline ends. Only in-frame clones appear in the TCRdb table, and some are missing; sequencing was by immunoSEQ multiplex PCR. The sample holds about 55,000 clones, about 90% seen once. The sequencing here drew on peripheral blood, taken on day 0 of AZD1222 vaccination. V is TRBV27 and J is TRBJ1-3, with TRBD1 as a possible D gene (5 bases). This TCR was recovered from an adult in good health. CDR3 loop: CASSSGANSGNTIYF. DNA for the CDR3: TGTGCCAGCAGTTCTGGGGCCAACTCTGGAAACACCATATATTTT.